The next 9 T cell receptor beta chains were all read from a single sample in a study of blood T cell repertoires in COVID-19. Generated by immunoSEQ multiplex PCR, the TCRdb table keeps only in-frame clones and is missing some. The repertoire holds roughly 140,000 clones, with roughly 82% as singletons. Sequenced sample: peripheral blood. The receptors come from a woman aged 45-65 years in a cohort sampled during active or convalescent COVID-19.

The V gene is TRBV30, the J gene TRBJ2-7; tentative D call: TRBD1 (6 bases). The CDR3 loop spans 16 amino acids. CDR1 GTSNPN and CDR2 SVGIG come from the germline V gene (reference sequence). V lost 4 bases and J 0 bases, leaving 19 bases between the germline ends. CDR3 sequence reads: CAWTDRGWTDSYEQYF. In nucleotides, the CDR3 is TGTGCCTGGACCGACCGAGGCTGGACAGACTCCTACGAGCAGTACTTC.

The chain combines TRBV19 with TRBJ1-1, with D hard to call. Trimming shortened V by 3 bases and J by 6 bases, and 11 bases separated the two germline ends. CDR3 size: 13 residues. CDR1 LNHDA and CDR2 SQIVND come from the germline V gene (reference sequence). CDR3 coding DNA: TGTGCCAGTAGTATTGAAGGTGGGCCTGAAGCTTTCTTT. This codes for CASSIEGGPEAFF. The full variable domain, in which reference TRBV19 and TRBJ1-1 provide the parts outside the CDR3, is DGGITQSPKYLFRKEGQNVTLSCEQNLNHDAMYWYRQDPGQGLRLIYYSQIVNDFQKGDIAEGYSVSREKKESFPLTVTSAQKNPTAFYLCASSIEGGPEAFFGQGTRLTVV.

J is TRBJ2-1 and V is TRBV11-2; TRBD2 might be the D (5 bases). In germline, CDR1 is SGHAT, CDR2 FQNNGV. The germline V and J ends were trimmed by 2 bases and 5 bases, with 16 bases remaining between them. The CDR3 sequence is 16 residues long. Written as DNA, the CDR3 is TGTGCCAGCAGCTTATGGATGTCCCGGGGTGACAATGAGCAGTTCTTC. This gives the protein CASSLWMSRGDNEQFF. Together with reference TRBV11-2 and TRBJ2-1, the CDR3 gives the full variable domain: EAGVAQSPRYKIIEKRQSVAFWCNPISGHATLYWYQQILGQGPKLLIQFQNNGVVDDSQLPKDRFSAERLKGVDSTLKIQPAKLEDSAVYLCASSLWMSRGDNEQFFGPGTRLTVL.

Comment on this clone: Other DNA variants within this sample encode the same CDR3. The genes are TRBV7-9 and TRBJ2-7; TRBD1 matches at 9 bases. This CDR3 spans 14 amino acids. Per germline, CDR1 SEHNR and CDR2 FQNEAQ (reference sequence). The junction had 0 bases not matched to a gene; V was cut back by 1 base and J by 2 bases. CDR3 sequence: CASSLDRGPYEQYF. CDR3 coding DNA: TGTGCCAGCAGCTTAGACAGGGGGCCCTACGAGCAGTACTTC.

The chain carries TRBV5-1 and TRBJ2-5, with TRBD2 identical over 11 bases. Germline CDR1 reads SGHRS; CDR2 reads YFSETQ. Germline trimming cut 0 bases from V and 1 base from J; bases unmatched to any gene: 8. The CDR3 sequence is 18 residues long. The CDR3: CASSLGLAGGNLQETQYF. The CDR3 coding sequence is TGCGCCAGCAGCTTGGGGCTAGCGGGGGGCAATCTCCAAGAGACCCAGTACTTC. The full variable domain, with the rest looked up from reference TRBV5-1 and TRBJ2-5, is KAGVTQTPRYLIKTRGQQVTLSCSPISGHRSVSWYQQTPGQGLQFLFEYFSETQRNKGNFPGRFSGRQFSNSRSEMNVSTLELGDSALYLCASSLGLAGGNLQETQYFGPGTRLLVL.

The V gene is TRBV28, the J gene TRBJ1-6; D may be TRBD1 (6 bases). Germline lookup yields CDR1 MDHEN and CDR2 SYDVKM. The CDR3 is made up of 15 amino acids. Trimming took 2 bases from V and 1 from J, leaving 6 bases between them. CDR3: CASSLQGSYNSPLHF. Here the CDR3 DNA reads TGTGCCAGCAGTTTACAGGGGTCCTATAATTCACCCCTCCACTTT.

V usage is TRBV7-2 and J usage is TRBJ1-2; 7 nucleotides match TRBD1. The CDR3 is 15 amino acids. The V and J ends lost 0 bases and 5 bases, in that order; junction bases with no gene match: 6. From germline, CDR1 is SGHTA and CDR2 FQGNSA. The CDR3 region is CASSLAGQSQYGYTF. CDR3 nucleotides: TGTGCCAGCAGCTTAGCGGGACAGAGTCAGTATGGCTACACCTTC. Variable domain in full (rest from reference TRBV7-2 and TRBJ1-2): GAGVSQSPSNKVTEKGKDVELRCDPISGHTALYWYRQSLGQGLEFLIYFQGNSAPDKSGLPSDRFSAERTGGSVSTLTIQRTQQEDSAVYLCASSLAGQSQYGYTFGSGTRLTVV.

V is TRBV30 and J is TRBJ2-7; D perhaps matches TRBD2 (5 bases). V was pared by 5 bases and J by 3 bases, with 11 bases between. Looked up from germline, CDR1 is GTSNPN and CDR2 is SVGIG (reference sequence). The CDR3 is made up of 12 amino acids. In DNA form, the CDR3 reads TGTGCCTGGGGCCTGGGGAGCTACGAGCAGTACTTC. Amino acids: CAWGLGSYEQYF.

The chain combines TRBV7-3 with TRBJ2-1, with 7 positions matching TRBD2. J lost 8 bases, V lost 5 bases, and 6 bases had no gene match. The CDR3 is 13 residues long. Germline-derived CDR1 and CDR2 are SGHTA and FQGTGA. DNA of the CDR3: TGTGCCAGCAGCGCGCCTGCGGGGGATGAGCAGTTCTTC. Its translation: CASSAPAGDEQFF.